The 4 T cell receptor beta chains presented below share a single source sample, sequenced in a study of cytomegalovirus exposure and HLA in healthy donors. 60 Vbeta and 13 Jbeta primers were used in PCR. Data came from immunoSEQ multiplex PCR; TCRdb stores just in-frame clones and leaves some out. The sample lists around 170,000 clones; approximately 80% were seen once. Sequenced input: PBMCs. These receptors originate from a woman aged 40 to 49 in good health and CMV-seropositive.

V gene TRBV15 combines with J gene TRBJ1-5, with D tentatively TRBD1 (5 bases). The CDR3 runs 19 residues. The ends were cut back, 1 base at V and 4 bases at J, with 23 bases in the middle. The germline V gene has CDR1 LNHNV and CDR2 YYDKDF (reference sequence). CDR3 sequence (DNA): TGTGCCACCAGCAGAGCTAAGAGTTCCGGGACTCAAGGAAATCAGCCCCAGCATTTT. It translates to CATSRAKSSGTQGNQPQHF.

Regarding this clone: One end of the junction is discordant with germline, which a read error may explain. The chain combines TRBV7-9 with TRBJ1-2; D call uncertain. Germline loops: CDR1 SEHNR, CDR2 FQNEAQ (reference sequence). The CDR3 contains 12 residues. DNA for the CDR3: TGTTCCAGCAGCCTCGACACCTATGGCTACACCTTC. Translated, it gives CSSSLDTYGYTF.

The chain couples TRBV11-3 to TRBJ1-1; 12 nucleotides line up with TRBD1. Losses at the gene ends were 5 bases for V and 4 bases for J; bases not matched to a gene: 5. The V gene's germline CDR1 is SGHNT and CDR2 YENEEA. The CDR3 length is 15 residues. CDR3 loop: CASSPGQGAGTEAFF. In DNA form, the CDR3 reads TGTGCCAGCAGCCCGGGACAGGGGGCGGGCACTGAAGCTTTCTTT.

This clone appeared a few times. The chain carries TRBV28 and TRBJ1-6; 11 positions match TRBD1. The J segment lost 0 bases and the V segment lost 3 bases, leaving 7 bases of the junction unmatched. The germline CDR1 and CDR2 sequences are MDHEN and SYDVKM. This CDR3 comprises 19 residues. The CDR3 bases are TGTGCCAGCAGTTTCTTCGGGACAGGGGGTTTCTCCTATAATTCACCCCTCCACTTT. Translated: CASSFFGTGGFSYNSPLHF.